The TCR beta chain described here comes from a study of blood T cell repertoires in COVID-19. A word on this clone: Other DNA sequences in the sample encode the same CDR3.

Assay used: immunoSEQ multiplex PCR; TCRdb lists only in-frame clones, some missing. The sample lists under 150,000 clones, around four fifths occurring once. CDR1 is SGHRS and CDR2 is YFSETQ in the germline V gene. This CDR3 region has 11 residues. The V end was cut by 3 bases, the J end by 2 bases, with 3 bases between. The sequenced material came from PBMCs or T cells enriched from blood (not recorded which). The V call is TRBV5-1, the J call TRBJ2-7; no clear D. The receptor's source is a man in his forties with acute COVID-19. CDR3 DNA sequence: TGCGCCAGCAGCTCAGCCTACGAGCAGTACTTC. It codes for CASSSAYEQYF.